Presented here are 25 T cell receptor beta chains from one specimen sequenced in a study of tumor-infiltrating lymphocytes in primary liver carcinoma. Using a constant-region primer together with ProtoScript II reverse transcriptase, TCR beta cDNA was made from 500 ng of total RNA. Slightly modified ARM-PCR, run as three nested multiplex PCR rounds, produced the TCR beta libraries. The first two PCR rounds used TRBV1-TRBV30 primers with a Cbeta primer, roughly 10 cycles each. MiXCR, run by TCRdb on the multiplex PCR reads, gives a single entry per CDR3 protein. There are about 200,000 distinct CDR3 sequences in the sample; about two thirds occur only once, and roughly 7% lies in the top ten. Blood RNA came from unsorted whole blood; germline DNA was also extracted. The sample comprised peripheral blood. These receptors were collected from a woman aged 55-69 years with primary liver carcinoma and hepatitis B virus infection.

With regard to this clonotype: At one end the junction does not follow the germline gene, possibly because of a read error. The chain has TRBV12-3 or TRBV12-4 and TRBJ2-1, with 7 bases aligning to TRBD1. The CDR3 contains 14 residues. The CDR3 is CASRLDRAHNEQFF. The CDR3 nucleotides read TGTGCCAGCAGGTTAGACAGGGCCCACAATGAGCAGTTCTTC.

A remark on this clonotype: A read error may explain this, as a much larger clone is one base away. The gene calls are TRBV6-1 and TRBJ1-2; unclear D gene. V dropped 10 bases and J dropped 4 bases, with 16 bases sitting between them. Germline CDR1 is MNHNS and CDR2 is SASEGT. The CDR3 length is 13 residues. The CDR3 sequence: CATLITDGYGYTF. CDR3 sequence (DNA): TGTGCCACCTTGATAACCGACGGCTATGGCTACACCTTC.

This clonotype was observed a handful of times. The V call is TRBV5-4, the J call TRBJ2-5, with 9 bases aligning to TRBD1. The germline V gene has CDR1 SGHNT and CDR2 YYREEE (reference sequence). With 4 bases clipped from V and 4 bases from J, the junction kept 5 bases outside the gene matches. CDR3 length: 14 amino acids. The CDR3 region is CASSPGTGRETQYF. Here the CDR3 DNA reads TGTGCCAGCAGCCCGGGGACAGGGAGAGAGACCCAGTACTTC.

A note on this clonotype: As the CDR3 is not closed by the conserved phenylalanine or tryptophan, this likely results from a read error. This sequence joins TRBV11-3 and TRBJ1-1; TRBD1 matches at 7 bases. This CDR3 spans 14 amino acids. In germline, CDR1 is SGHNT, CDR2 YENEEA. The CDR3 loop reads CAISSQGPNTEAFL. The CDR3 DNA is TGTGCCATCAGCTCACAGGGGCCAAACACTGAAGCTTTCCTT.

This clonotype has at least ten counts. The chain recombines TRBV28 with TRBJ1-1, with 9 positions matching TRBD1. This CDR3 contains 15 residues. The germline CDR1 and CDR2 sequences are MDHEN and SYDVKM. The junction had 7 bases not matched to a gene; V was cut back by 4 bases and J by 4 bases. CDR3: CASSYGGQGSTEAFF. The DNA for the CDR3 is TGTGCCAGCAGTTACGGGGGACAGGGAAGCACTGAAGCTTTCTTT.

As regards this clonotype: Relative to the germline gene, one junction end is altered; a read error may explain this. The V gene is TRBV14, the J gene TRBJ1-2; possibly TRBD1 for D (6 bases). There are 13 residues in the CDR3. Per germline, CDR1 SGHDN and CDR2 FVKESK. This CDR3 is CATSLTQGTGHTF. The DNA for the CDR3 is TGTGCCACCAGCCTCACTCAGGGGACTGGCCACACCTTC.

In the case of this clonotype: It is likely a read error, because the conserved phenylalanine at the end of the CDR3 is missing. The chain combines TRBV4-2 with TRBJ2-3, with D maybe TRBD2 (5 bases). The CDR3 covers 14 residues. Per germline, CDR1 LGHNA and CDR2 YNFKEQ. CDR3 sequence: CDSSQVSGTDTQYS. The CDR3 DNA is TGTGACAGCAGCCAAGTTAGCGGCACAGATACGCAGTATTCT.

This clonotype was recorded once. A read error may explain this, as a much larger clone is one base away. Here the CDR3 reads CASSASLRGPYNEQFF. CDR3 coding DNA: TGTGCCAGCAGTGCCTCTTTGAGGGGCCCTTACAATGAGCAGTTCTTC. The chain joins TRBV6-1 to TRBJ2-1; D is possibly TRBD1 or TRBD2 (5 bases each). V gave up 4 bases and J gave up 4 bases, with 17 bases separating them. The CDR3 covers 16 residues. Looked up from germline, CDR1 is MNHNS and CDR2 is SASEGT.

The rearrangement uses TRBV5-1 and TRBJ2-7, with a weak D call TRBD1 (5 bases). With 4 bases removed from V and 1 base from J, the gap between germline ends came to 12 bases. Germline V gene sequence: CDR1 SGHRS, CDR2 YFSETQ. The CDR3 loop spans 14 amino acids. CDR3 DNA sequence: TGCGCCAGCAGCGCCAGAGGACAATCCTACGAGCAGTACTTC. It specifies CASSARGQSYEQYF.

The rearrangement joins TRBV30 to TRBJ1-6; maybe TRBD1 (5 bases). The CDR3 runs to 15 residues. The ends were cut back, 5 bases at V and 9 bases at J, with 20 bases in the middle. Germline V gene sequence: CDR1 GTSNPN, CDR2 SVGIG (reference sequence). The CDR3 sequence: CAWVTRGRGGSPLHF. The CDR3 nucleotides are TGTGCCTGGGTCACTCGCGGGAGGGGTGGTTCACCCCTCCACTTT. Supplemented by reference TRBV30 and TRBJ1-6, the full variable domain reads SQTIHQWPATLVQPVGSPLSLECTVEGTSNPNLYWYRQAAGRGLQLLFYSVGIGQISSEVPQNLSASRPQDRQFILSSKKLLLSDSGFYLCAWVTRGRGGSPLHFGNGTRLTVT.

CDR3 sequence: CASSRAGGSYEQYF. Here the CDR3 DNA reads TGTGCCAGCAGCAGAGCAGGGGGTAGCTATGAGCAGTACTTC. The chain recombines TRBV11-2 with TRBJ2-7, with TRBD1 matching over 7 bases. V dropped 5 bases and J dropped 7; count of bases not matched to a gene: 11. The germline V gene has CDR1 SGHAT and CDR2 FQNNGV. This CDR3 contains 14 residues. The whole variable domain, filled in from reference TRBV11-2 and TRBJ2-7, reads EAGVAQSPRYKIIEKRQSVAFWCNPISGHATLYWYQQILGQGPKLLIQFQNNGVVDDSQLPKDRFSAERLKGVDSTLKIQPAKLEDSAVYLCASSRAGGSYEQYFGPGTRLTVT.

To note about this clonotype: One base away lies a much larger clone, so this may be a sequencing read error. This rearrangement joins TRBV12-3 or TRBV12-4 to TRBJ1-5; 8 nucleotides agree with TRBD1. This CDR3 spans 14 amino acids. Trimming took 7 bases from V and 11 from J; bases not matched to a gene: 13. The CDR3 reads CASTDQGAGQAQHF. The CDR3 coding sequence is TGTGCCAGCACCGACCAGGGGGCGGGCCAGGCCCAGCATTTT.

This clonotype was observed at least ten times. The chain employs TRBV11-2 and TRBJ2-7, with TRBD2 matching 12 bases. The CDR3 spans 19 residues. Germline loops: CDR1 SGHAT, CDR2 FQNNGV. Trimming cost V 2 bases and J 4 bases; bases outside gene matches: 15. The chain's CDR3 is CASSLSLAGGPGLTYEQYF. In DNA form, the CDR3 reads TGTGCCAGCAGCTTATCTCTAGCGGGAGGGCCGGGGCTTACTTACGAGCAGTACTTC.

In this sample, this clonotype turned up a few times. The chain recombines TRBV6-1 with TRBJ1-1, with a weak D call TRBD1 (5 bases). Per the germline V gene, CDR1 is MNHNS and CDR2 is SASEGT. The V and J ends lost 8 bases and 11 bases respectively, with 27 bases between them. CDR3 length equals 15 residues. The DNA for the CDR3 is TGTGCCAGCGGGACCGGGACCGGATTCCCCGGGGGGGCTTTCTTT. This sequence encodes CASGTGTGFPGGAFF.

The CDR3: CASSPRRGLTGELFF. The CDR3 region has the DNA TGTGCCAGCAGTCCCCGACGGGGCCTCACCGGGGAGCTGTTTTTT. J is TRBJ2-2 and V is TRBV12-3 or TRBV12-4, with D tentatively TRBD1 or TRBD2 (5 bases each). V lost 5 bases and J 4 bases, leaving 14 bases between the germline ends. The CDR3 sequence is 15 residues long.

As to this clonotype: A read error may account for a junction end that differs from germline. The V gene is TRBV5-1, the J gene TRBJ2-5; tentatively, D is TRBD1 (5 bases). The CDR3 totals 14 residues. CDR1 is SGHRS and CDR2 is YFSETQ in the germline V gene. CDR3 amino acids: CAGSLAGPGETQYF. Written as DNA, the CDR3 is TGCGCCGGCAGCTTGGCAGGGCCAGGGGAGACCCAGTACTTC.

On this clonotype itself: No conserved phenylalanine or tryptophan ends this CDR3, so it is likely a read error. V and J are TRBV11-2 and TRBJ2-3, with a possible D match to TRBD2 (6 bases). This CDR3 is 13 amino acids long. The V gene lost 7 bases and the J gene lost 7 bases, with 15 bases spanning the gap. Germline-derived CDR1 and CDR2 are SGHAT and FQNNGV. CDR3 region: CASILRRGNTQYS. Here the CDR3 DNA reads TGTGCCAGCATTCTGCGACGGGGGAATACGCAGTATTCT.

The genes are TRBV5-1 and TRBJ2-7, with TRBD2 as a possible D gene (6 bases). Germline values: CDR1 SGHRS, CDR2 YFSETQ. V lost 8 bases to trimming and J lost 5 bases, with 14 bases between them. There are 12 residues in the CDR3. This CDR3 is CASTGSRDEQYF. The DNA for the CDR3 is TGCGCCAGTACCGGGAGCCGGGACGAGCAGTACTTC.

Of note for this clonotype: Sequence at one end of the junction differs from germline and may be a read error. The chain couples TRBV11-2 to TRBJ1-2; the D gene is possibly TRBD1 (6 bases). The CDR3 is made up of 18 amino acids. CDR1 SGHAT and CDR2 FQNNGV come from the germline V gene. As DNA, the CDR3 is TGTGCCAACAGCTTAGATTTGGGGTCGGCGGGTTACAGGGATGGCTACACCTTT. As protein: CANSLDLGSAGYRDGYTF. Full variable domain (rest looked up from reference TRBV11-2 and TRBJ1-2): EAGVAQSPRYKIIEKRQSVAFWCNPISGHATLYWYQQILGQGPKLLIQFQNNGVVDDSQLPKDRFSAERLKGVDSTLKIQPAKLEDSAVYLCANSLDLGSAGYRDGYTFGSGTRLTVV.

The rearrangement joins TRBV7-8 to TRBJ1-1; the D is unclear. CDR1 and CDR2 (germline): SGHVS, FQNEAQ. The V end lost 5 bases, the J end lost 3 bases, and 19 bases lay between the germline ends. CDR3 size: 16 residues. For the CDR3, the DNA is TGTGCCAGCAGCACACGGTCGGCCTATGCGGACACTGAAGCTTTCTTT. Its translation: CASSTRSAYADTEAFF. Full variable domain (remainder filled in from reference TRBV7-8 and TRBJ1-1): GAGVSQSPRYKVAKRGQDVALRCDPISGHVSLFWYQQALGQGPEFLTYFQNEAQLDKSGLPSDRFFAERPEGSVSTLKIQRTQQEDSAVYLCASSTRSAYADTEAFFGQGTRLTVV.

The V gene is TRBV12-3 or TRBV12-4, the J gene TRBJ2-5; 12 bases are a match to TRBD2. The CDR3 loop spans 16 amino acids. The J segment lost 5 bases and the V segment lost 4 bases, leaving 8 bases of the junction unmatched. The CDR3 coding sequence is TGTGCCAGCAGTTCCGCTAGCGGGAGGGCAGGGGAGACCCAGTACTTC. It translates to CASSSASGRAGETQYF.

Remarks on this clonotype: At one end the junction does not follow the germline gene, possibly because of a read error. V usage is TRBV2 and J usage is TRBJ2-5; a possible D gene is TRBD2 (8 bases). The CDR3 has 14 amino acids. Germline CDR1 is SNHLY and CDR2 is FYNNEI. CDR3 in DNA: TGTGCCAGCAGGAGACGGGAGGGGGCAGAGACCCAATACTTC. It codes for CASRRREGAETQYF.

The V and J genes are TRBV19 and TRBJ1-2; 9 positions agree with TRBD1. Germline V gene lookup returns CDR1 LNHDA and CDR2 SQIVND (reference sequence). Unmatched junction bases numbered 11, after V lost 8 bases and J lost 4 bases. This CDR3 contains 15 residues. CDR3 bases: TGTGCCAGTGAGCTGCCGGGACAGGGAGGCTATGGCTACACCTTC. It is translated as CASELPGQGGYGYTF.

The rearrangement joins TRBV29-1 to TRBJ1-1; D remains unclear. Deletions cut 1 base from V and 0 bases from J, with 6 bases between. The germline CDR1 and CDR2 sequences are SQVTM and ANQGSEA. The CDR3 has 13 amino acids. CDR3 in DNA: TGCAGCGTTGAAGCGGGGATGAACACTGAAGCTTTCTTT. Its translation: CSVEAGMNTEAFF.

Concerning this clonotype itself: This may stem from a read error, because a much larger clone lies one nucleotide away. The chain joins TRBV6-5 to TRBJ1-1; the match to TRBD1 covers 7 bases. Germline V gene sequence: CDR1 MNHEY, CDR2 SVGAGI. V shed 4 bases and J 3 bases; nucleotides not matched to a gene: 8. The CDR3 length is 15 residues. As DNA, the CDR3 is TGTGCCAGCAGTTTACAGGGGTTGGGGTACACTGAAGCTTTCTTT. Amino acid sequence: CASSLQGLGYTEAFF.